This TCR beta chain was recovered during a study of blood T cell repertoires in COVID-19. Study information: Sites across the United States, Italy and Spain contributed samples from acute and convalescent COVID-19. In each case, the material was cDNA or gDNA derived from T cells, B-cell-depleted T cells, or PBMCs.

In the original processing: From reference gene primer amplification, estimates of nucleated cell counts were derived. Here immunoSEQ multiplex PCR was the method, and the copy in TCRdb shows in-frame clones only, minus some. The D gene and trimming were derived from the DNA, and the V and J assignments and clone size from that table. This table holds 250,000 to 300,000 clones, 87% found once. This clone was seen only a few times. Trimming removed 6 bases from V and 5 bases from J; junction bases left unmatched: 10. The CDR3 extends over 15 amino acids. Germline V CDR1 and CDR2: LNHDA, SQIVND (reference sequence).

The sequencing sample was made of peripheral blood. The rearrangement joins TRBV19 to TRBJ1-2; 9 nucleotides align to TRBD1. This clonotype originated in a woman between 50 and 59 years old who had recovered from COVID-19. The CDR3 DNA reads TGTGCCAGTAGCCTCGCGTCGACAGGGGGATATGGCTACACCTTC. It yields the protein CASSLASTGGYGYTF.